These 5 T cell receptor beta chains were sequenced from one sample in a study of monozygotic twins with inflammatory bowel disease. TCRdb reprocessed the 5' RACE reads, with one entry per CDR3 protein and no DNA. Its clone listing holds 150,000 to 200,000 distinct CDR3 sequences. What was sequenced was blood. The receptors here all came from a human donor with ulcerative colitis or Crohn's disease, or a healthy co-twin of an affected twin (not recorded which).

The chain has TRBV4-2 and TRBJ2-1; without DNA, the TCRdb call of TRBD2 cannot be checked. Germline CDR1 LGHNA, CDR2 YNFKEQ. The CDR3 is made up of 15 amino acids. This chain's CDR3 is CASSHQVRRENEQFF.

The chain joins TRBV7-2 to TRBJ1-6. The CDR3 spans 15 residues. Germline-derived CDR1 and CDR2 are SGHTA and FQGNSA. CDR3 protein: CASSQDKSAGSPLHF. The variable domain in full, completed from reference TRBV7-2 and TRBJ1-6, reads GAGVSQSPSNKVTEKGKDVELRCDPISGHTALYWYRQSLGQGLEFLIYFQGNSAPDKSGLPSDRFSAERTGGSVSTLTIQRTQQEDSAVYLCASSQDKSAGSPLHFGNGTRLTVT.

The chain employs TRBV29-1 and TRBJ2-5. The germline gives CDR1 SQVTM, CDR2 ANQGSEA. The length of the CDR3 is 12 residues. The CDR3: CSATAVQETQYF.

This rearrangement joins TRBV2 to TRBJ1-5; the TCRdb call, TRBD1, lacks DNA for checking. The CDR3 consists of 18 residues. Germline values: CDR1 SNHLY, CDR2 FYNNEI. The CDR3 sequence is CASSHGRTGVGDNQPQHF.

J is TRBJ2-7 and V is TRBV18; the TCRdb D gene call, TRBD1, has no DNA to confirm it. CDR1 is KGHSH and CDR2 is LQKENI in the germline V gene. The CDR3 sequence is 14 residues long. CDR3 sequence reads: CASSPRQASYEQYF.